This entry lists 17 T cell receptor beta chains sequenced from one sample in a study of T cell responses to AZD1222 COVID-19 vaccine. This table comes from immunoSEQ multiplex PCR, and its TCRdb copy is limited to in-frame clones, with some not included. The table includes 150,000 or so clones, around 93% detected once. Sequenced here: peripheral blood, sampled on day 0 of AZD1222 vaccination. Receptors originate from an adult in good health.

V usage is TRBV11-3 and J usage is TRBJ2-1; weak D call: TRBD1 (6 bases). The CDR3 spans 16 residues. The germline V gene encodes CDR1 SGHNT and CDR2 YENEEA. Deletions cut 5 bases from V and 0 bases from J, with 14 bases between. CDR3: CASSTGTTPSYNEQFF. In DNA form, the CDR3 reads TGTGCCAGCAGCACAGGGACCACCCCCTCCTACAATGAGCAGTTCTTC. Drawing the rest from reference TRBV11-3 and TRBJ2-1, the complete variable domain is EAGVVQSPRYKIIEKKQPVAFWCNPISGHNTLYWYLQNLGQGPELLIRYENEEAVDDSQLPKDRFSAERLKGVDSTLKIQPAELGDSAVYLCASSTGTTPSYNEQFFGPGTRLTVL.

This clone was seen a handful of times. This chain connects TRBV2 to TRBJ2-7; D perhaps matches TRBD1 (5 bases). The germline V gene has CDR1 SNHLY and CDR2 FYNNEI. The CDR3 has 14 amino acids. V lost 7 bases to trimming and J lost 0 bases, with 13 bases between them. This CDR3 is CASNEQASSYEQYF. Here the CDR3 DNA reads TGTGCCAGCAACGAACAGGCCTCCTCCTACGAGCAGTACTTC.

This clone was counted a single time. The rearrangement links TRBV18 to TRBJ1-5; D is ambiguous. Trimming shortened V by 0 bases and J by 2 bases, and 8 bases separated the two germline ends. This CDR3 comprises 15 residues. CDR1 and CDR2 (germline): KGHSH, LQKENI. CDR3 sequence (DNA): TGTGCCAGCTCACCACCGTGGCAGGGCAATCAGCCCCAGCATTTT. Protein product: CASSPPWQGNQPQHF.

This clone showed up just once. V and J are TRBV18 and TRBJ2-7; TRBD1 agrees at 7 bases. CDR3 length equals 13 residues. CDR1 is KGHSH and CDR2 is LQKENI in the germline V gene. With V trimmed by 4 bases and J by 4 bases, 4 bases remained unmatched. The CDR3 sequence is CASSLEQGYEQYF. In DNA form, the CDR3 reads TGTGCCAGCTCACTCGAACAGGGGTACGAGCAGTACTTC.

V and J are TRBV18 and TRBJ2-7, with D perhaps matching TRBD1 (6 bases). Germline CDR1 KGHSH, CDR2 LQKENI. The V end lost 4 bases, the J end lost 3 bases, and 10 bases lay between the germline ends. The CDR3 runs 13 residues. CDR3 bases: TGTGCCAGCTCACGGGGGCAGAACTACGAGCAGTACTTC. It translates to CASSRGQNYEQYF.

This clone was observed a handful of times. The chain combines TRBV9 with TRBJ1-1, with D hard to call. The CDR3 contains 13 residues. Per germline, CDR1 SGDLS and CDR2 YYNGEE. The ends were cut back, 0 bases at V and 1 base at J, with 4 bases in the middle. The CDR3 DNA sequence: TGTGCCAGCAGCGTAGAGTCGAACACTGAAGCTTTCTTT. The encoded protein is CASSVESNTEAFF.

The V call is TRBV11-2, the J call TRBJ1-4, with TRBD1 as a possible D gene (5 bases). CDR1 SGHAT and CDR2 FQNNGV come from the germline V gene. This CDR3 region has 15 residues. The ends were cut back, 5 bases at V and 5 bases at J, with 15 bases in the middle. The CDR3 sequence is CASSPRQYPNEKLFF. CDR3 sequence (DNA): TGTGCCAGCAGCCCAAGACAGTACCCGAATGAAAAACTGTTTTTT.

J is TRBJ1-1 and V is TRBV18; D may be TRBD1 (5 bases). Germline-derived CDR1 and CDR2 are KGHSH and LQKENI. V was cut by 4 bases and J by 6 bases, with 18 bases left in between. The length of the CDR3 is 15 residues. The CDR3 DNA reads TGTGCCAGCTCACAAATCCGGGGCCCCGAGGCTGAAGCTTTCTTT. Translating gives CASSQIRGPEAEAFF.

This clone was picked up one time. This chain joins TRBV24-1 and TRBJ2-3; the D gene is possibly TRBD2 (7 bases). CDR1 is KGHDR, CDR2 SFDVKD, per germline. The V end was cut by 1 base, the J end by 2 bases, with 21 bases between. The CDR3 length is 19 residues. CDR3 in DNA: TGTGCCACCAGTGATTTTATCCGCTCGGGGGGCATATTCACAGATACGCAGTATTTT. The encoded protein is CATSDFIRSGGIFTDTQYF.

This chain uses TRBV28 with TRBJ1-6; a possible D gene is TRBD1 (6 bases). CDR3 length: 15 amino acids. Germline V lookup: CDR1 MDHEN, CDR2 SYDVKM. Between the trimmed V and J ends, which lost 2 bases and 7 bases, there was a span of 12 bases. The CDR3 spells CASSLPTGRNSPLHF. The DNA of the CDR3 is TGTGCCAGCAGTTTACCGACAGGCAGAAATTCACCCCTCCACTTT.

The rearrangement uses TRBV6-2 or TRBV6-3 and TRBJ1-1; 8 nucleotides align to TRBD1. Germline assignment: CDR1 MNHEY and CDR2 SVGEGT. This CDR3 has 15 amino acids. V dropped 2 bases and J dropped 1; count of bases not matched to a gene: 3. The CDR3 sequence: CASSYLGQGNTEAFF. The CDR3 DNA reads TGTGCCAGCAGTTACCTAGGACAGGGGAACACTGAAGCTTTCTTT.

The CDR3 DNA reads TGTGCCAGCAGCTCCAAGCCGTCAGACGGAGAAAAACTGTTTTTT. Its translation is CASSSKPSDGEKLFF. The chain links TRBV4-2 to TRBJ1-4; D gene ambiguous. The germline gives CDR1 LGHNA, CDR2 YNFKEQ. Between the trimmed V and J ends, which lost 5 bases and 8 bases, there was a span of 18 bases. The CDR3 is made up of 15 amino acids.

The V gene is TRBV4-1, the J gene TRBJ1-3, with D unresolved. CDR1 is MGHRA and CDR2 is YSYEKL in the germline V gene. Trimming left V 0 bases short and J 0 bases short, with 21 bases between. This CDR3 region has 20 residues. CDR3 sequence: CASSQELFGRLTVSGNTIYF. CDR3 nucleotides: TGCGCCAGCAGCCAAGAGCTTTTCGGGAGGTTAACCGTCTCTGGAAACACCATATATTTT.

The chain joins TRBV10-1 to TRBJ2-5, with D possibly being TRBD1 or TRBD2 (5 bases each). Per germline, CDR1 WNHNN and CDR2 SYGVQD (reference sequence). CDR3 length: 14 residues. V was shortened by 3 bases and J by 5 bases, with 13 bases between the two germline ends. CDR3 sequence: CASSEDGARETQYF. CDR3 coding DNA: TGCGCCAGCAGTGAAGACGGGGCAAGGGAGACCCAGTACTTC.

The J gene is TRBJ1-1, the V gene TRBV6-5; maybe TRBD1 (6 bases). Trimming shortened V by 5 bases and J by 3 bases, and 10 bases separated the two germline ends. The germline CDR1 and CDR2 sequences are MNHEY and SVGAGI. The CDR3 contains 13 residues. The CDR3 DNA reads TGTGCCAGCAGTCAAAACAGGGACACTGAAGCTTTCTTT. It yields the protein CASSQNRDTEAFF.

The V and J genes are TRBV6-1 and TRBJ1-2; 11 bases are a match to TRBD1. The CDR3 loop spans 15 amino acids. Germline V gives CDR1 MNHNS, CDR2 SASEGT. The V and J ends lost 2 bases and 5 bases, in that order; junction bases with no gene match: 4. The CDR3 region has the DNA TGTGCCAGCAGTGAAAGGACAGGGGGCCCGTATGGCTACACCTTC. Translating gives CASSERTGGPYGYTF.

In regard to this clone: Germline and junction disagree at one end, which may indicate a read error. This sequence joins TRBV14 and TRBJ2-5; D is possibly TRBD1 or TRBD2 (6 bases each). This CDR3 region has 15 residues. Germline CDR1 and CDR2: SGHDN and FVKESK. This chain's CDR3 is CASSQWGARQEAQYF. CDR3 nucleotides: TGTGCCAGCAGCCAATGGGGGGCAAGACAAGAGGCCCAGTACTTC.